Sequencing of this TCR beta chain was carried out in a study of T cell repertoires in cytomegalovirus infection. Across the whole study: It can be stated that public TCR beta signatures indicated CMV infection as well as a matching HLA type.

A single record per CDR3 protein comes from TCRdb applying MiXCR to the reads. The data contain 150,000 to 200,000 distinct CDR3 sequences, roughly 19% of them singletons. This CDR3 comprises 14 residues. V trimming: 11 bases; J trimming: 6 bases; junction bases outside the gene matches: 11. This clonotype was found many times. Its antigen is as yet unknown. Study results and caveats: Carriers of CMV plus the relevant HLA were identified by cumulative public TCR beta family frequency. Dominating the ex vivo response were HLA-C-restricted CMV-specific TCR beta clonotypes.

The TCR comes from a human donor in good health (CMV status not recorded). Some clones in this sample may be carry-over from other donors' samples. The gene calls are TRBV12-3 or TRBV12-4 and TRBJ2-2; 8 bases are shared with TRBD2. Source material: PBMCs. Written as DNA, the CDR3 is TGTGCCGGGTTGGCGGGAGGAACACCCGGGGAGCTGTTTTTT. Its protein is CAGLAGGTPGELFF.